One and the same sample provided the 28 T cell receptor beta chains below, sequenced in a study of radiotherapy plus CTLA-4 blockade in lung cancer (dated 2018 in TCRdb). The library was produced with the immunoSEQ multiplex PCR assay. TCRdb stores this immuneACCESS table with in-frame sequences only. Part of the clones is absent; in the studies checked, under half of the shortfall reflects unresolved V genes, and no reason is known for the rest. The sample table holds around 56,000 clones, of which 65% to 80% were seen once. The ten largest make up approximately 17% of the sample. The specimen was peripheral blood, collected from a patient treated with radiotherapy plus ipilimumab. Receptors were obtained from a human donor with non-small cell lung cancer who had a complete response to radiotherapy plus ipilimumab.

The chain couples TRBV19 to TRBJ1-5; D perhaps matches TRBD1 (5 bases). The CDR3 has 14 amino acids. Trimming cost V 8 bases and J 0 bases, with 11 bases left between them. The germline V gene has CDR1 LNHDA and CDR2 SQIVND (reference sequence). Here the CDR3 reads CASQRGPSNQPQHF. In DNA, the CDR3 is TGTGCCAGTCAAAGGGGTCCTAGCAATCAGCCCCAGCATTTT.

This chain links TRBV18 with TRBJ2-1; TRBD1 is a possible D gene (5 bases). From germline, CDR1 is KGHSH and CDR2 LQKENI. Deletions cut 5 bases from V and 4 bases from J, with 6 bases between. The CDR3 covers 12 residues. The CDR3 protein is CASSRGYNEQFF. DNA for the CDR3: TGTGCCAGCTCAAGGGGATACAATGAGCAGTTCTTC.

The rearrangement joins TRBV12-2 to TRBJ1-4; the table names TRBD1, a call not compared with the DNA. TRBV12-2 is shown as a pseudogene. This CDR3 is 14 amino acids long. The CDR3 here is CASRLEAGNEKLFF. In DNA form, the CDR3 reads TGTGCAAGTCGCTTAGAAGCAGGTAATGAAAAACTGTTTTTT.

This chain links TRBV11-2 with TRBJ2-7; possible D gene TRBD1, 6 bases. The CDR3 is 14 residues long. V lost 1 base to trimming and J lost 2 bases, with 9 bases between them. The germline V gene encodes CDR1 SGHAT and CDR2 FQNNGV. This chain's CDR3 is CASSLGAGAYEQYF. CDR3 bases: TGTGCCAGCAGCTTAGGCGCAGGGGCCTACGAGCAGTACTTC.

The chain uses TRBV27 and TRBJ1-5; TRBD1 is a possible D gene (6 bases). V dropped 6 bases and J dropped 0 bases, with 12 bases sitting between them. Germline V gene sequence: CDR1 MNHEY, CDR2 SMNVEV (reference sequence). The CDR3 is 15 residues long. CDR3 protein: CASRPGQISNQPQHF. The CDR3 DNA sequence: TGTGCCAGCAGACCAGGACAGATTAGCAATCAGCCCCAGCATTTT.

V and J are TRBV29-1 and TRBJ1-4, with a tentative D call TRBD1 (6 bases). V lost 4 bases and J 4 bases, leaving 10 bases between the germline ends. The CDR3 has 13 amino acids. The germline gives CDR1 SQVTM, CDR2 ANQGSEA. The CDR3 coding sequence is TGCAGCGTTGGAGGGGGAGTTAATGAAAAACTGTTTTTT. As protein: CSVGGGVNEKLFF.

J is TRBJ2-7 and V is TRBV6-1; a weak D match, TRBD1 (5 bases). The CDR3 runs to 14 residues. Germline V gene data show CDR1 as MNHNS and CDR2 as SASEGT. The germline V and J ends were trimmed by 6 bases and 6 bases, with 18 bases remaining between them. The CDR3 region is CASRPIRAWSEQYV. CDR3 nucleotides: TGTGCCAGCAGACCAATCAGGGCCTGGAGCGAGCAGTACGTC.

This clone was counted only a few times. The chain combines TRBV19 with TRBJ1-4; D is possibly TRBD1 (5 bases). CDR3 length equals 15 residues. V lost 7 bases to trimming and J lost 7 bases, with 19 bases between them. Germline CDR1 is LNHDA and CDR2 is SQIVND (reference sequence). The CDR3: CASIQDTQRGEKLFF. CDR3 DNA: TGTGCCAGTATACAGGACACCCAGCGGGGTGAAAAACTGTTTTTT.

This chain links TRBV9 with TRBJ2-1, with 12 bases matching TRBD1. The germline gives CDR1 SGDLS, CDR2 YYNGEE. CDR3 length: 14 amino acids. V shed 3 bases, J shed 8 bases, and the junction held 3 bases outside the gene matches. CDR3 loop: CASSAGQGADEQFF. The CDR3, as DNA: TGTGCCAGCAGCGCGGGACAGGGGGCTGATGAGCAGTTCTTC.

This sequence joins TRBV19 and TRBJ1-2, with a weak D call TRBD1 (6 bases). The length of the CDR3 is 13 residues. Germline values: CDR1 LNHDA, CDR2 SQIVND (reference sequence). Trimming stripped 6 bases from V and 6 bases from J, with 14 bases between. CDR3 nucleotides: TGTGCCAGTAGAGTCCGGGACAAGAATGGCTACACCTTC. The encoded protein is CASRVRDKNGYTF.

CDR3 in DNA: TGTGCCAGCAGCCCACCATTTGGGACAGGGCGCTACGAGCAGTACTTC. It yields the protein CASSPPFGTGRYEQYF. V usage is TRBV14 and J usage is TRBJ2-7; the match to TRBD1 covers 9 bases. Trimming removed 4 bases from V and 3 bases from J; junction bases left unmatched: 10. CDR1 and CDR2 from the germline V gene are SGHDN and FVKESK. The CDR3 is 16 residues long.

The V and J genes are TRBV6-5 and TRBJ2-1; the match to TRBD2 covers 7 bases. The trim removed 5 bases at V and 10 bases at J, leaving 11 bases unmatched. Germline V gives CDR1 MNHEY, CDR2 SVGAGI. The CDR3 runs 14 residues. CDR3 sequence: CASSRGGERGEQFF. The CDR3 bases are TGTGCCAGCAGTAGGGGAGGGGAAAGGGGCGAGCAGTTCTTC.

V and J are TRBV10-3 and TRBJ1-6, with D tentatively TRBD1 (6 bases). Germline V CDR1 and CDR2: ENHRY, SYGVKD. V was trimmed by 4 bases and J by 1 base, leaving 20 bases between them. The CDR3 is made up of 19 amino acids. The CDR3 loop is CAISVGGALKGSYNSPLHF. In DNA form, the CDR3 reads TGTGCCATCAGTGTAGGGGGGGCCCTTAAAGGGTCCTATAATTCACCCCTCCACTTT.

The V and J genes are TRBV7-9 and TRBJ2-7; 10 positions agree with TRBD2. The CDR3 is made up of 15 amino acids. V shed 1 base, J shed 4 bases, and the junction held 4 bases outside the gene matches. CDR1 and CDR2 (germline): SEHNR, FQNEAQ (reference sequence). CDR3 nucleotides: TGTGCCAGCAGCTTAGGCCAGCGGGAGGGGTACGAGCAGTACGTC. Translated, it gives CASSLGQREGYEQYV.

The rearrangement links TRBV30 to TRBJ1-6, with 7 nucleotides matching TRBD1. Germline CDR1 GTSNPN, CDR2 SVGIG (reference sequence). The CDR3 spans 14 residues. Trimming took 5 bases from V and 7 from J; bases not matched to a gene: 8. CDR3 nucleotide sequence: TGTGCCTGGGGATCGACAGGGCAAAATTCACCCCTCCACTTT. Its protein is CAWGSTGQNSPLHF.

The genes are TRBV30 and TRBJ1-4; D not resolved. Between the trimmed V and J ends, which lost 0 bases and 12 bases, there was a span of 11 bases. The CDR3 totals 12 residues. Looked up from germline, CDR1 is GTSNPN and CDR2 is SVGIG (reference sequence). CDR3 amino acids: CAWSVLGRELFF. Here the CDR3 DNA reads TGTGCCTGGAGTGTACTGGGCAGAGAACTGTTTTTT.

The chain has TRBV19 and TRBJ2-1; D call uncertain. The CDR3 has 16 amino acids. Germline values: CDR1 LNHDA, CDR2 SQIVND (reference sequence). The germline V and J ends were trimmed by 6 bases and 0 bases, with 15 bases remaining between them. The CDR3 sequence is CASRSVQWASYNEQFF. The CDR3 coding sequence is TGTGCCAGTAGGTCCGTCCAGTGGGCCTCCTACAATGAGCAGTTCTTC. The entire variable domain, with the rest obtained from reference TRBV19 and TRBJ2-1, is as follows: DGGITQSPKYLFRKEGQNVTLSCEQNLNHDAMYWYRQDPGQGLRLIYYSQIVNDFQKGDIAEGYSVSREKKESFPLTVTSAQKNPTAFYLCASRSVQWASYNEQFFGPGTRLTVL.

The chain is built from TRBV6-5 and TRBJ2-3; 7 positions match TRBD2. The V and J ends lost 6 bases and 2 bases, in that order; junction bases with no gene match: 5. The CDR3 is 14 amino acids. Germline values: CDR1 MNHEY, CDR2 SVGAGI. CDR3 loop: CASRTGTNTDTQYF. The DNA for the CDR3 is TGTGCCAGCAGAACCGGGACTAACACAGATACGCAGTATTTT.

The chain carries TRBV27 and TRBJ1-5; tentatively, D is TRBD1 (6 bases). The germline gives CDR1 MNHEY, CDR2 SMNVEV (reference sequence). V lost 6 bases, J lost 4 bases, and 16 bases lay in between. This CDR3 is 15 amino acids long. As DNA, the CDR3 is TGTGCCAGCAGGGAGGGGGGGAGGGTGAATCAGCCCCAGCATTTT. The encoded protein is CASREGGRVNQPQHF.

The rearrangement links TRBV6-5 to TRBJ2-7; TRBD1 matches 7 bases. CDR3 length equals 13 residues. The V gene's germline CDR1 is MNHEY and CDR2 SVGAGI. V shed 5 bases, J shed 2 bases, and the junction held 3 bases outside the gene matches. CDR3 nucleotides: TGTGCCAGCAGTGGACAGGAACCCTACGAGCAGTACTTC. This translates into CASSGQEPYEQYF.

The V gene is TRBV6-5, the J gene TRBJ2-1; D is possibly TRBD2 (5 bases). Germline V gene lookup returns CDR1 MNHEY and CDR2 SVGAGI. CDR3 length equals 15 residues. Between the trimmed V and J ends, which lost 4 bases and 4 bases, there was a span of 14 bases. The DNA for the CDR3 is TGTGCCAGCAGTTCCCTCCAGCGGCAATACAATGAGCAGTTCTTC. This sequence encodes CASSSLQRQYNEQFF.

The CDR3 loop reads CASGLVRENQPQHF. In DNA form, the CDR3 reads TGTGCTAGTGGTTTGGTACGGGAGAATCAGCCCCAGCATTTT. The chain combines TRBV12-5 with TRBJ1-5; no reliable D call. Between the trimmed V and J ends, which lost 0 bases and 4 bases, there was a span of 7 bases. The CDR3 has 14 residues. The V gene's germline CDR1 is LGHNT and CDR2 FRNRAP.

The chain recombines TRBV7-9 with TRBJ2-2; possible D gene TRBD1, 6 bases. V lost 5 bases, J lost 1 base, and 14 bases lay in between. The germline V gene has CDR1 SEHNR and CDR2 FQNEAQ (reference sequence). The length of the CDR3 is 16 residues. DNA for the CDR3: TGTGCCAGCAGCCCCATGATACAGGGGAACACCGGGGAGCTGTTTTTT. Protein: CASSPMIQGNTGELFF.

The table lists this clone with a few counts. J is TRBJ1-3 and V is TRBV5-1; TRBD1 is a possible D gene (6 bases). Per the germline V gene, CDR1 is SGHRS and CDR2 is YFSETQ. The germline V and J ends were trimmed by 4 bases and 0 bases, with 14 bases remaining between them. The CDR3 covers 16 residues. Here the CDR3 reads CASSPRTESSGNTIYF. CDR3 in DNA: TGCGCCAGCAGCCCAAGGACAGAAAGCTCTGGAAACACCATATATTTT.

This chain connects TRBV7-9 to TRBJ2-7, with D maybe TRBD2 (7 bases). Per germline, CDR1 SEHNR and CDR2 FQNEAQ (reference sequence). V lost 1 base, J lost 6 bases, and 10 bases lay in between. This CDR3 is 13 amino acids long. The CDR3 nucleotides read TGTGCCAGCAGCTTAGAAGGGGGGGGCGAGCAGTACTTC. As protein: CASSLEGGGEQYF.

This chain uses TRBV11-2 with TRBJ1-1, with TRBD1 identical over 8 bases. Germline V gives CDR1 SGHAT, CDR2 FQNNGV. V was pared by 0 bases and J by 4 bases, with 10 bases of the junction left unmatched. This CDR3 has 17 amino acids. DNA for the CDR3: TGTGCCAGCAGCTTAGATAGTTTAGGACAGGGTTCCACTGAAGCTTTCTTT. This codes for CASSLDSLGQGSTEAFF.

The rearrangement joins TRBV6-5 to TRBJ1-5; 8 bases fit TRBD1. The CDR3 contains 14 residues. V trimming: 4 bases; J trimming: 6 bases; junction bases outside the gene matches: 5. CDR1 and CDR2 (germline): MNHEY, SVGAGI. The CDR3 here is CASSSTGEGQPQHF. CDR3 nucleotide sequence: TGTGCCAGCAGTTCGACAGGGGAGGGTCAGCCCCAGCATTTT.

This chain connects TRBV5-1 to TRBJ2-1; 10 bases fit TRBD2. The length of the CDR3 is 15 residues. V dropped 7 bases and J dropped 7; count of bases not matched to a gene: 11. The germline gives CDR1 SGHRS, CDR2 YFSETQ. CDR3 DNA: TGCGCCAGCTGGGGAGGGGCTAGCGGGAGTAATGAGCAGTTCTTC. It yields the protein CASWGGASGSNEQFF. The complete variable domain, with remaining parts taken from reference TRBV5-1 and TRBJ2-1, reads KAGVTQTPRYLIKTRGQQVTLSCSPISGHRSVSWYQQTPGQGLQFLFEYFSETQRNKGNFPGRFSGRQFSNSRSEMNVSTLELGDSALYLCASWGGASGSNEQFFGPGTRLTVL.